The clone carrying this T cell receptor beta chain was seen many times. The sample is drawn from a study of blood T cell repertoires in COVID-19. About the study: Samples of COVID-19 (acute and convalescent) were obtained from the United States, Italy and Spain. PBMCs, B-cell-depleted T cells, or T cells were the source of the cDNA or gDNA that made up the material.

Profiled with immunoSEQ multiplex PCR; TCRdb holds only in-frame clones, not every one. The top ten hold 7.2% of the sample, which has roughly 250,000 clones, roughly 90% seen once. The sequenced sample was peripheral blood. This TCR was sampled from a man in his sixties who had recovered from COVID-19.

CDR3 bases: TGTGCCATCAGTACCCCGGGGGGGGCCAAAAACAATGAGCAGTTCTTC. As protein: CAISTPGGAKNNEQFF. This chain links TRBV10-3 with TRBJ2-1, with 8 bases identical to TRBD2. Trimming took 5 bases from V and 5 from J; bases not matched to a gene: 11. The CDR3 sequence is 16 residues long. Germline V gives CDR1 ENHRY, CDR2 SYGVKD.